In this sample, the clone carrying this TCR beta chain turned up once. Its antigen remains unknown. The data belong to a study of circulating tumor DNA in untreated peripheral T-cell lymphoma. General observations from the study: Baseline tissues yielded approximately 89% and baseline serum over 60% tumor-specific clonotype detection.

Clones were sequenced by immunoSEQ multiplex PCR, and TCRdb holds only the in-frame ones, with some missing. The table includes about 2,700 clones, more than 55% detected once. Before treatment, baseline tumor tissue was collected for sequencing. V lost 0 bases to trimming and J lost 0 bases, with 15 bases between them. The CDR3 totals 18 residues. The receptor's source is a human donor with peripheral T-cell lymphoma. The V gene is TRBV23-1, the J gene TRBJ2-1; D remains ambiguous. TRBV23-1 is identified as an open reading frame with a role that is uncertain. Sample: tumor tissue. This CDR3 is CASSQSSRSLSSYNEQFF. The CDR3, as DNA: TGCGCCAGCAGTCAATCATCGCGCAGCCTAAGCTCCTACAATGAGCAGTTCTTC.